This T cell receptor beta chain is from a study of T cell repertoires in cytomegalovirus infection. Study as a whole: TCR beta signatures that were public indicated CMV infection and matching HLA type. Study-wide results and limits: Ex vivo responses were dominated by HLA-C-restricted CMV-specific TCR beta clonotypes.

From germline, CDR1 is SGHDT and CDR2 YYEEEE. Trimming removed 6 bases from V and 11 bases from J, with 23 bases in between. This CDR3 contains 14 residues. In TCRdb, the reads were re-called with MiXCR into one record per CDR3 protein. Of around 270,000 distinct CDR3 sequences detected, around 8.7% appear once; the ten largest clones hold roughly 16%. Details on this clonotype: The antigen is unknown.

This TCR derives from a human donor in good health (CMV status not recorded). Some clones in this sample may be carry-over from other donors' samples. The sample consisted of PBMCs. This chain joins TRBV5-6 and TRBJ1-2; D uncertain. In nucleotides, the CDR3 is TGTGCCAGCAACGGAGGGCCGTTTGGGTCAGATTACACCTTC. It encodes CASNGGPFGSDYTF.